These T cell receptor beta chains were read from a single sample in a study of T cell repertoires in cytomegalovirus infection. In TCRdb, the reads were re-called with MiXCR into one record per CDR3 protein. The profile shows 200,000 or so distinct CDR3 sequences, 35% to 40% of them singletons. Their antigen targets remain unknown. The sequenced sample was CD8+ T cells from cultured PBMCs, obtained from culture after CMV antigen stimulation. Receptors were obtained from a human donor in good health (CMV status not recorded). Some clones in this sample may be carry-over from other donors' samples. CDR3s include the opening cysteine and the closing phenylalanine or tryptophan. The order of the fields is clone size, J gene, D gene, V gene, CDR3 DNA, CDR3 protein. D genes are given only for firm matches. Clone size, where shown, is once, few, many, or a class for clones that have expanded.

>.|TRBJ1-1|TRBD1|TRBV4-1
TGCGCCAGCCGATTACGGACAGGGCGGGTAAACACTGAAGCTTTCTTT
CASRLRTGRVNTEAFF
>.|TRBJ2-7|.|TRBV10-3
TGTGCCATCAGTGCACAGGGCTCCTACGAGCAGTACTTC
CAISAQGSYEQYF
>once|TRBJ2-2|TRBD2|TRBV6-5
TGTGCCAGCAGTTACTCGAGCGGGGCTTGGGGGGACACCGGGGAGCTGTTTTTT
CASSYSSGAWGDTGELFF
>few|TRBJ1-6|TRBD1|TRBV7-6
TGTGCCAGCAGCTTCGGGACAGGGAATTCACCCCTCCACTTT
CASSFGTGNSPLHF
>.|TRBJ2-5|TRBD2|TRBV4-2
TGTGCCAGCAGCCAAGAGCTAGCGGGGGGTTATGAGACCCAGTACTTC
CASSQELAGGYETQYF
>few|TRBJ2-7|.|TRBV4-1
TGCGCCAGCAGCCAAGATCACGTCCCCGGCGAGCAGTACTTC
CASSQDHVPGEQYF
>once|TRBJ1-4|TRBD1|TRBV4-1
TGTGCCAGCAGCCAACGAGACAGGGGCGATGAAAAACTGTTTTTT
CASSQRDRGDEKLFF
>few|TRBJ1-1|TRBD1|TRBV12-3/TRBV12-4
TGTGCCAGCAGTGCCCGCGGACAGGGATCCACTGAAGCTTTCTTT
CASSARGQGSTEAFF
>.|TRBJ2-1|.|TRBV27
TGTGCCAGCGGACAGAACCCTATCAATGAGCAGTTCTTC
CASGQNPINEQFF
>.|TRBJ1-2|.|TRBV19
TGTGCCAGTAGTTCCCAGGGGTCCTATGGCTACACCTTC
CASSSQGSYGYTF
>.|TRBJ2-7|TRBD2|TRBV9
TGTGCCAGCAGCCCCCAGGTCACTAGCGGGAGTTACGAGCAGTACTTC
CASSPQVTSGSYEQYF
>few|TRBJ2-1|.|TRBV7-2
TGTGCCAGCAGATCAGTAGGGGGGGAATACAATGAGCAGTTCTTC
CASRSVGGEYNEQFF
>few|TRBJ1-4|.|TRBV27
TGTGCCAGCAGTCCACGGTTGGGCCGTAATGAAAAACTGTTTTTT
CASSPRLGRNEKLFF
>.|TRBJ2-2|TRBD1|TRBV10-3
TGTGCCATCATCGGGACAGCCGGGGAGCTGTTTTTT
CAIIGTAGELFF
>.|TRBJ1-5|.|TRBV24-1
TGTGCCACCAGTCGAGGGTTGGGTCAGCCCCAGCATTTT
CATSRGLGQPQHF
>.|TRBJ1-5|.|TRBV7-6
TGTGCCAGCAGCTTAGGTTTTCAGCCCCAGCATTTT
CASSLGFQPQHF
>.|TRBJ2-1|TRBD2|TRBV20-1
TGCAGTGCTAGAACCCCACCGGGACTAGGTTCCTACAATGAGCAGTTCTTC
CSARTPPGLGSYNEQFF
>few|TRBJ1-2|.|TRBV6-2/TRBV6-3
TGTGCCAGCAGCCACCGGGGCAGGCTAAGTGATGGCTACACCTTC
CASSHRGRLSDGYTF
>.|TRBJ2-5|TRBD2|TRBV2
TGTGCCAGCGGGGTAGCGGGGGAGGACCAAGAGACCCAGTACTTC
CASGVAGEDQETQYF
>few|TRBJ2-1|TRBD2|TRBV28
TGTGCCAGCAGTTTGCGGGGGACTAGCGGGAGGAATGAGCAGTTCTTC
CASSLRGTSGRNEQFF
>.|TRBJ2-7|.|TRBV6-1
TGTGCCAGCAGTGAAACGGAGCACTACGAGCAGTACTTC
CASSETEHYEQYF
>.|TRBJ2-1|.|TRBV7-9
TGTGCCAGCAGCTTAAATTCTTTCTCCTACAATGAGCAGTTCTTC
CASSLNSFSYNEQFF
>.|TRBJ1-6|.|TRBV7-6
TGTGCCAGCAGCGAGGTCTCTCCTTCAGCTACCCTCCACTTT
CASSEVSPSATLHF
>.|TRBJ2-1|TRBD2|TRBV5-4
TGTGCCAGCAGCTTCCTGGGGGGGAATGAGCAGTTCTTC
CASSFLGGNEQFF
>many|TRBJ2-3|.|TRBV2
TGTGCCAGCAGGGGGCGGGGGCTCACAGATACGCAGTATTTT
CASRGRGLTDTQYF
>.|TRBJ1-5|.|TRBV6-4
TGTGCCAGCAGTTACGAGGGGAATCAGCCCCAGCATTTT
CASSYEGNQPQHF
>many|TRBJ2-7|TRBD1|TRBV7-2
TGTGCCAGCAGCTTAACCTTCGGGACAGGGATCTACGAGCAGTACTTC
CASSLTFGTGIYEQYF
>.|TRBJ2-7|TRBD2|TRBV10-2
TGCGCCAGCAGTGAGGGGACTAGCTCCTACGAGCAGTACTTC
CASSEGTSSYEQYF
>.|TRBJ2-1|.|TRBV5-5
TGTGCCAGCAGCTCGAGCCGTTTTAATGGAGATGAGCAGTTCTTC
CASSSSRFNGDEQFF
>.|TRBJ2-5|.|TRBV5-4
TGTGCCAGCAGTACACAGGATGAAAGGACCCAGTACTTC
CASSTQDERTQYF
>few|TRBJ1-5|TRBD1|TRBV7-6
TGTGCCAGCAGTCGTTGGACAGGAGTTAATCAGCCCCAGCATTTT
CASSRWTGVNQPQHF
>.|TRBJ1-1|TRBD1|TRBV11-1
TGTGCCAGCAGCGTTACAGGGGAACCCAACACTGAAGCTTTCTTT
CASSVTGEPNTEAFF
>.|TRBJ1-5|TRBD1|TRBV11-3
TGTGCCAGCAGCTTAAAGGACAGGGTTAACGATAGCAATCAGCCCCAGCATTTT
CASSLKDRVNDSNQPQHF
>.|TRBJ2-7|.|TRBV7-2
TGTGCCAGCAGCTTAGGGACGGACGAGCAGTACTTC
CASSLGTDEQYF
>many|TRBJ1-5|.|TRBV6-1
TGTGCCAGCAGTGGGGTTATGGGGGCGCGCAATCAGCCCCAGCATTTT
CASSGVMGARNQPQHF
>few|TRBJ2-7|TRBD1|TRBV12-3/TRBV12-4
TGTGCCAGCAGTGGACAGGGGATTGCAGGCGAGCAGTACTTC
CASSGQGIAGEQYF
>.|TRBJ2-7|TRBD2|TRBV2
TGTGCCAGCAGCTTGACTAGCGGGACAAACGAGCAGTACTTC
CASSLTSGTNEQYF
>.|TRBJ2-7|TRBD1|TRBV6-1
TGTGCCAGCAGTGAAGGCACAGGGGCCTCCTACGAACAGTACTTC
CASSEGTGASYEQYF
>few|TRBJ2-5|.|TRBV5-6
TGTGCCAGCAGCTCCCGGGACCTACCACGAGAGACCCAGTACTTC
CASSSRDLPRETQYF
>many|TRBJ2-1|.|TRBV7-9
TGTGCCAGCAGCTCCCCCGCAGGGCCGGTCCGCGACAATGAGCAGTTCTTC
CASSSPAGPVRDNEQFF
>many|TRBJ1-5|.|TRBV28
TGTGCCAGCAGTTTATGGGACAGAAATAGCAATCAGCCCCAGCATTTT
CASSLWDRNSNQPQHF
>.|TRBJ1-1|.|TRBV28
TGTGCCAGCAGTTCGGGACTTATGAACACTGAAGCTTTCTTT
CASSSGLMNTEAFF
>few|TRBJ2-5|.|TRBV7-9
TGTGCCAGCAGCTTAGCGGTTCAAGAGACCCAGTACTTC
CASSLAVQETQYF
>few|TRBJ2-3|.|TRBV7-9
TGTGCCAGCAGCTTAACGACTCGAGGGAGCACAGATACGCAGTATTTT
CASSLTTRGSTDTQYF
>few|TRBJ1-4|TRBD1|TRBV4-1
TGCGCCAGCAGCCAAGGGGACAGGGCGGGAGATGAAAAACTGTTTTTT
CASSQGDRAGDEKLFF
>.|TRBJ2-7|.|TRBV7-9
TGTGCCAGCAGCCCTCAAGGCTCGGACTACGAGCAGTACTTC
CASSPQGSDYEQYF
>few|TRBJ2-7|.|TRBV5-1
TGCGCCACTTCGCCCTCCTTCGCCAGAAACGAGCAGTACTTC
CATSPSFARNEQYF
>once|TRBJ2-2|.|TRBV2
TGTGCCAGCAGTGAAGTTACCGGGGAGCTGTTTTTT
CASSEVTGELFF
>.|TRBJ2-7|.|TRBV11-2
TGTGCCAGAAGCTTAGTGGGGGGCGCAGGTCGGGAGCAGTACTTC
CARSLVGGAGREQYF
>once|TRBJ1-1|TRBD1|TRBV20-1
TGCAGTGCTAGGCTACCGACGACAGGGTACACTGAAGCTTTCTTT
CSARLPTTGYTEAFF
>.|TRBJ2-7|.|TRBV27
TGTGCCAGCAGAGGAGTGAGCTCCTACGAGCAGTACTTC
CASRGVSSYEQYF